These 18 T cell receptor beta chains originate from one sample sequenced in a study of early stage breast cancer tumors. The table came from immunoSEQ multiplex PCR; TCRdb's copy has only in-frame clones and leaves some out. This table holds under 30,000 clones, 55% to 75% found once. Sequenced input: blood. Source of these receptors: a person aged 45-60 years with breast cancer.

The CDR3 nucleotides read TGTGCCAGCAGTTACGGAACACCGACAGCCTCGGAACCAGCTTTCTTT. It codes for CASSYGTPTASEPAFF. The chain carries TRBV6-6 and TRBJ1-1; D possibly corresponds to TRBD1 (5 bases). V was pared by 2 bases and J by 10 bases, with 23 bases between. The CDR3 sequence is 16 residues long. From germline, CDR1 is MNHNY and CDR2 SVGAGI (reference sequence).

This chain links TRBV30 with TRBJ2-7; D not certain. V lost 2 bases, J lost 2 bases, and 7 bases lay in between. Germline V gene data show CDR1 as GTSNPN and CDR2 as SVGIG (reference sequence). The CDR3 runs to 12 residues. The CDR3 nucleotides are TGTGCCTGGAGTTTTGGGGCCTACGAGCAGTACTTC. It translates to CAWSFGAYEQYF.

This clone was picked up a small number of times. This chain uses TRBV19 with TRBJ2-5, with TRBD2 identical over 9 bases. The V and J ends lost 4 bases and 10 bases, in that order; junction bases with no gene match: 7. The CDR3 runs 13 residues. Germline CDR1 and CDR2: LNHDA and SQIVND (reference sequence). The CDR3 DNA sequence: TGTGCCAGTAGTAGCGGGAGGGCCGCGGTCCAGTACTTC. It translates to CASSSGRAAVQYF. The whole variable domain, remainder taken from reference TRBV19 and TRBJ2-5, is DGGITQSPKYLFRKEGQNVTLSCEQNLNHDAMYWYRQDPGQGLRLIYYSQIVNDFQKGDIAEGYSVSREKKESFPLTVTSAQKNPTAFYLCASSSGRAAVQYFGPGTRLLVL.

This sequence joins TRBV4-2 and TRBJ1-1; the D is unclear. The V and J ends lost 3 bases and 1 base respectively, with 9 bases between them. CDR1 and CDR2 (germline): LGHNA, YNFKEQ. CDR3 length: 14 amino acids. CDR3 DNA: TGTGCCAGCAGCCAGTGGGCGGGGAACACTGAAGCTTTCTTT. It yields the protein CASSQWAGNTEAFF.

The V and J genes are TRBV10-2 and TRBJ2-1, with D tentatively TRBD2 (6 bases). The V and J ends lost 6 bases and 0 bases respectively, with 15 bases between them. The CDR3 runs 16 residues. Looked up from germline, CDR1 is WSHSY and CDR2 is SAAADI. Written as DNA, the CDR3 is TGCGCCAGCAGCCCTAATAGCGGTCCCTCCTACAATGAGCAGTTCTTC. This encodes CASSPNSGPSYNEQFF.

V gene TRBV11-2 combines with J gene TRBJ2-1; 8 bases agree with TRBD2. CDR1 SGHAT and CDR2 FQNNGV come from the germline V gene. The V segment lost 7 bases and the J segment 0 bases; nucleotides outside the gene matches: 14. CDR3 length: 18 amino acids. The chain's CDR3 is CASTTWDASGSSYNEQFF. The CDR3 nucleotides are TGTGCCAGCACCACGTGGGACGCAAGCGGGAGCTCCTACAATGAGCAGTTCTTC.

The rearrangement links TRBV18 to TRBJ2-3, with D perhaps being TRBD1 or TRBD2 (6 bases each). V lost 4 bases and J 1 base, leaving 12 bases between the germline ends. Germline assignment: CDR1 KGHSH and CDR2 LQKENI. CDR3 length equals 15 residues. CDR3 in DNA: TGTGCCAGCTCACGGAACAGGGAGGGCACAGATACGCAGTATTTT. This gives the protein CASSRNREGTDTQYF.

This clone was picked up a small number of times. The V gene is TRBV7-8, the J gene TRBJ1-2; TRBD1 is a possible D gene (5 bases). Germline V lookup: CDR1 SGHVS, CDR2 FQNEAQ. V was shortened by 5 bases and J by 6 bases, with 13 bases between the two germline ends. The CDR3 extends over 13 amino acids. CDR3 bases: TGTGCCAGCAGCCTACAGGACATCAATGGCTACACCTTC. It specifies CASSLQDINGYTF.

V is TRBV2 and J is TRBJ2-2, with D maybe TRBD2 (6 bases). The CDR3 covers 15 residues. Germline V CDR1 and CDR2: SNHLY, FYNNEI. V lost 6 bases and J 1 base, leaving 12 bases between the germline ends. DNA for the CDR3: TGTGCCAGCAGGGTCGGGACTCTGAACACCGGGGAGCTGTTTTTT. Amino acid sequence: CASRVGTLNTGELFF.

V and J are TRBV9 and TRBJ2-3; 10 nucleotides align to TRBD2. CDR1 and CDR2 (germline): SGDLS, YYNGEE. J lost 6 bases, V lost 1 base, and 8 bases had no gene match. The CDR3 runs 16 residues. The CDR3 loop is CASSVTPGLASDTQYF. DNA for the CDR3: TGTGCCAGCAGCGTAACCCCGGGACTAGCGTCGGATACGCAGTATTTT.

This clone was counted a single time. Here the CDR3 DNA reads TGCGCCAGCAGCCTAACCGGGACTAGCAGCACCAAGCCGACCCAGTACTTC. Translated, it gives CASSLTGTSSTKPTQYF. This chain connects TRBV5-1 to TRBJ2-5; 9 nucleotides line up with TRBD2. With 4 bases clipped from V and 7 bases from J, the junction kept 17 bases outside the gene matches. The CDR3 length is 17 residues. Germline-derived CDR1 and CDR2 are SGHRS and YFSETQ.

The gene calls are TRBV7-3 and TRBJ2-1; D gene ambiguous. The germline V gene has CDR1 SGHTA and CDR2 FQGTGA. The CDR3 extends over 14 amino acids. Trimming shortened V by 2 bases and J by 0 bases, and 5 bases separated the two germline ends. CDR3 bases: TGTGCCAGCAGCTTATCAAGCTCCTACAATGAGCAGTTCTTC. Translated, it gives CASSLSSSYNEQFF.

The genes are TRBV18 and TRBJ2-3, with D perhaps assigned TRBD1 or TRBD2 (5 bases each). The germline gives CDR1 KGHSH, CDR2 LQKENI. There are 14 residues in the CDR3. The V gene lost 3 bases and the J gene lost 6 bases, with 13 bases spanning the gap. The CDR3 protein is CASSPASREDTQYF. DNA of the CDR3: TGTGCCAGCTCACCGGCCTCCAGGGAGGATACGCAGTATTTT.

This chain joins TRBV7-3 and TRBJ2-2, with D possibly TRBD1 on 6 matching bases. Germline-derived CDR1 and CDR2 are SGHTA and FQGTGA. The CDR3 has 15 residues. Trimming cost V 5 bases and J 4 bases, with 14 bases left between them. The DNA of the CDR3 is TGTGCCAGCAGCCAAGGCACAGGGCTCACCGGGGAGCTGTTTTTT. Translated, it gives CASSQGTGLTGELFF.

The chain has TRBV7-3 and TRBJ1-1, with TRBD1 identical over 8 bases. CDR1 is SGHTA and CDR2 is FQGTGA in the germline V gene. This CDR3 region has 15 residues. The ends lost 4 bases at V and 2 bases at J; junction bases unmatched: 6. The CDR3 DNA reads as TGTGCCAGCAGCTATGGACAGGGTTTAAACACTGAAGCTTTCTTT. Protein product: CASSYGQGLNTEAFF. Together with reference TRBV7-3 and TRBJ1-1, the CDR3 gives the full variable domain: GAGVSQTPSNKVTEKGKYVELRCDPISGHTALYWYRQSLGQGPEFLIYFQGTGAADDSGLPNDRFFAVRPEGSVSTLKIQRTERGDSAVYLCASSYGQGLNTEAFFGQGTRLTVV.

This chain joins TRBV2 and TRBJ2-7; no reliable D call. With 4 bases removed from V and 0 bases from J, the gap between germline ends came to 7 bases. The CDR3 spans 13 residues. In germline, CDR1 is SNHLY, CDR2 FYNNEI. The chain's CDR3 is CASSARYSYEQYF. The CDR3 DNA reads as TGTGCCAGCAGTGCCCGGTACTCCTACGAGCAGTACTTC.

The J gene is TRBJ1-4, the V gene TRBV18; D gene uncertain. Germline V gene lookup returns CDR1 KGHSH and CDR2 LQKENI. The CDR3 is made up of 14 amino acids. V was pared by 1 base and J by 8 bases, with 11 bases between. The CDR3 DNA sequence: TGTGCCAGCTCACCACAGGGTGCGAGGGAAAAACTGTTTTTT. Its translation is CASSPQGAREKLFF.

The rearrangement links TRBV5-4 to TRBJ1-2, with 7 bases identical to TRBD1. The CDR3 runs to 14 residues. The V segment lost 3 bases and the J segment 3 bases; nucleotides outside the gene matches: 5. Germline CDR1 and CDR2: SGHNT and YYREEE (reference sequence). CDR3 region: CASSYRQGDYGYTF. The CDR3, as DNA: TGTGCCAGCAGCTACCGACAGGGTGACTATGGCTACACCTTC. The complete variable domain, with remaining parts taken from reference TRBV5-4 and TRBJ1-2, reads ETGVTQSPTHLIKTRGQQVTLRCSSQSGHNTVSWYQQALGQGPQFIFQYYREEENGRGNFPPRFSGLQFPNYSSELNVNALELDDSALYLCASSYRQGDYGYTFGSGTRLTVV.